Listed here is a single T cell receptor (beta chain). Its specificity is not known. 60 Vbeta and 13 Jbeta primers were used in PCR. Only in-frame clones appear in the TCRdb table, and some are missing; sequencing was by immunoSEQ multiplex PCR. The sample has 80,000 to 95,000 clones; roughly 80% are singletons. This record belongs to a study of cytomegalovirus exposure and HLA in healthy donors. Germline V gives CDR1 SGHTS, CDR2 YDEGEE. The CDR3 contains 13 residues. Trimming removed 3 bases from V and 7 bases from J, with 13 bases in between. Study outcomes and limitations: Later analysis found that TCR beta chains associated with HLA were more clonally expanded than other, equally common chains. Most TCR beta V segments were productive about 87% or about 30% of the time in an earlier analysis. A later analysis appeared to link common viral pathogens to several of the most significant clusters. Associated with cytomegalovirus, according to the listing, were some 180 TCR beta chains.

This sequence originates from a woman aged 40 to 49 in good health and CMV-seropositive. The rearrangement uses TRBV5-8 and TRBJ1-2; D gene ambiguous. The sequencing input was PBMCs. The chain's CDR3 is CASSWTVRSGYTF. DNA of the CDR3: TGTGCCAGCAGCTGGACTGTGAGGAGTGGCTACACCTTC.